This TCR beta chain stems from a study of OX40 agonist ivuxolimab in advanced cancers. Study-wide background: Averaging roughly 60 years in age, with a range of about 23 to 85, the cohort was approximately 84% male. Study-wide results and caveats: Which antigen the expanded peripheral T cells recognized is unknown.

Cycle 7 day 1, cycle 4 day 1, and baseline were the timepoints at which blood was sampled. As concerns this clone: Its antigen is unknown.

Only in-frame clones appear in the TCRdb table, and some are missing; sequencing was by immunoSEQ multiplex PCR. The sample holds about 96,000 clones, about 90% seen once. Sequenced material: CD4+ or CD8+ T cells sorted from blood, taken in a trial of the OX40 agonist ivuxolimab. The sequence was collected from an adult with an advanced solid tumor such as melanoma, head and neck, liver or kidney cancer.

CDR3 nucleotides: TGTGCCAGCAGCCGCGTGGGGGTAGCGGGAGGCACAGATACGCAGTATTTT. It specifies CASSRVGVAGGTDTQYF. The chain has TRBV7-8 and TRBJ2-3, with 9 bases that match TRBD2. V lost 5 bases and J lost 1; bases outside the gene matches: 10. This CDR3 region has 17 residues. CDR1 SGHVS and CDR2 FQNEAQ come from the germline V gene.